What follows is one T cell receptor (beta chain) and its context. Its antigen is unidentified. This entry is derived from a study of graft-versus-host responses after intestinal transplantation. For the study at large: Recipients were given multivisceral, liver-intestinal, or isolated intestinal transplants. Recipients across the board were started on anti-thymocyte globulin induction, then kept on tacrolimus and steroids for two to four years. Study-wide results and caveats: Some GvH clones appeared in ileal mucosa or blood before recipient bone marrow.

Assay used: immunoSEQ multiplex PCR; TCRdb lists only in-frame clones, some missing. The table lists over 100,000 clones, approximately 95% of them singletons. This specimen was unstimulated CD4+ T cells sorted from spleen or lymph node cells, taken before intestinal transplant. This receptor was obtained from a human donor who received an intestinal transplant.

The CDR3 sequence is CASTRRDSYNEQFF. The CDR3 bases are TGTGCCAGCACCCGGCGGGACTCCTACAATGAGCAGTTCTTC. The gene calls are TRBV6-1 and TRBJ2-1, with a possible D match to TRBD2 (6 bases). The V and J ends lost 7 bases and 0 bases respectively, with 10 bases between them. This CDR3 spans 14 amino acids. CDR1 MNHNS and CDR2 SASEGT come from the germline V gene.